This TCR beta chain is from a study of T cell repertoires in cytomegalovirus infection. TCRdb reprocessed the reads via MiXCR and lists one record per CDR3 protein. The sample includes around 570,000 distinct CDR3 sequences, 35% to 50% of them seen just once. V shed 5 bases and J shed 2 bases, with 10 bases lying between them. CDR1 is SGHTA, CDR2 FQGNSA, per germline. There are 14 residues in the CDR3. This clonotype appeared a few times. The target antigen is unknown. This chain links TRBV7-2 with TRBJ1-5; weak D call: TRBD1 (6 bases). The sequence came from a human donor in good health (CMV status not recorded). Some clones in this sample may be carry-over from other donors' samples. The sample consisted of cultured PBMCs, taken from culture after CMV antigen stimulation. The CDR3 is CASSRKGGNQPQHF. As DNA, the CDR3 is TGTGCCAGCAGCCGAAAGGGGGGCAATCAGCCCCAGCATTTT. Variable domain in full (rest from reference TRBV7-2 and TRBJ1-5): GAGVSQSPSNKVTEKGKDVELRCDPISGHTALYWYRQSLGQGLEFLIYFQGNSAPDKSGLPSDRFSAERTGGSVSTLTIQRTQQEDSAVYLCASSRKGGNQPQHFGDGTRLSIL.